The entry below gives a single T cell receptor (beta chain) sequence along with its context. This sample is drawn from a study of blood T cell repertoires in COVID-19. Study context: COVID-19 samples collected from the United States, Italy and Spain covered acute and convalescent phases. The analysed material was cDNA or gDNA that came from T cells, B-cell-depleted T cells, or PBMCs.

Followed over time, Seattle patients had been enrolled while infection was active. Authors' methods: Amplified reference gene primers provided the basis for estimating nucleated cell counts. Sequencing used immunoSEQ multiplex PCR; TCRdb keeps in-frame clones, though not all of them. V, J and clone size are those of that table, while D and trimming were read from the DNA. This table holds about 280,000 clones, 75% to 90% found once. Sequenced material: peripheral blood. This receptor was identified in a woman in her 70s with COVID-19, enrolled during active disease.

CDR3 in amino acids: CASSQVRQGDNQPQHF. The CDR3 DNA is TGTGCCAGCAGCCAAGTTCGACAGGGTGATAATCAGCCCCAGCATTTT. This rearrangement joins TRBV3-1 (or the pseudogene TRBV3-2) to TRBJ1-5, with TRBD1 identical over 7 bases. CDR3 length: 16 residues. Germline V gene lookup returns CDR1 LGHDT and CDR2 YNNKEL (reference sequence). With 1 base clipped from V and 4 bases from J, the junction kept 7 bases outside the gene matches.